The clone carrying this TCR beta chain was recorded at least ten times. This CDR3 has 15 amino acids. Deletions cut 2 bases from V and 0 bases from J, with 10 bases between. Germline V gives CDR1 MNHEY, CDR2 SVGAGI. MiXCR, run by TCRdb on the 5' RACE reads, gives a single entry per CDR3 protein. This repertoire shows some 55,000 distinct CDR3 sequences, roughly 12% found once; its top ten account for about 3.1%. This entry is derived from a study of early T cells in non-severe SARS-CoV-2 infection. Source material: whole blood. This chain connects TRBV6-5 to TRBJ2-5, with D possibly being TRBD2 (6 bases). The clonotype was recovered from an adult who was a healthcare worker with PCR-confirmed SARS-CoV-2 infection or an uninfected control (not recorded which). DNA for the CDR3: TGTGCCAGCAGTTACGGCGGGACTTACCAAGAGACCCAGTACTTC. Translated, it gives CASSYGGTYQETQYF.